This T cell receptor (beta chain) was sequenced for a study of shared clonotypes between healthy human individuals (dated by TCRdb to 2020 to 2022). Study-level background: A couple of women and three men aged 18 to 49 years were included in the cohort. Per donor, three plates each were used for CD4 naive and CD4 memory, two for CD8 naive, and one for CD8 memory. Blood TCR repertoires of about 5 healthy adults were deeply sequenced to estimate repertoire size and the extent of clonotype sharing between individuals. Libraries were prepared and TCR repertoires were sequenced by different laboratories using diverse techniques, in order to increase sequencing depth and limit assay-specific biases. Between about 0.8 and 8.9 billion PBMCs per donor were obtained by leukapheresis. The paper as a whole reports these results and caveats: Only blood was sampled, and tissue TCR repertoires likely differ from those in blood. Pairwise subsampling indicated that sequencing depth was expected to affect the degree of clonotype sharing among donors. When a few donors were compared, the shared fraction of clonotypes was around 5% for naive CD4, 3.5% to 4% for naive CD8, 2% to 2.5% for memory CD4, and approximately 0.4% for memory CD8. Because the study included a small number of donors, the genetic and exposure-history diversity represented was limited. Compared with non-shared clonotypes, clonotypes shared by all four sorted-subset donors had higher generation probabilities. Even with the large sequencing depth, rarefaction of the sorted-subset datasets indicated that sequencing was incomplete. Naive subsets generally had larger estimated clonotype richness than memory subsets.

The donors were healthy, HIV-negative adults who had no recently reported acute infections or vaccinations. All donors were Caucasian adults living in Nashville, Tennessee, USA. Magnetic negative selection was used to enrich CD4+ T cells, after which naive cells were positively selected on CD45RA and the negative fraction became the memory subset. After blood collection by leukapheresis, PBMCs were isolated using Ficoll-Histopaque density gradient centrifugation and then cryopreserved in the vapor phase of liquid nitrogen. Purity and quantity of every magnetically sorted T cell population were checked by analytical flow cytometry. From each sorted fraction, genomic DNA was isolated and quantified by UV absorbance on a Nanodrop 2000c. The germline V gene gives CDR1 as SGDLS and CDR2 as YYNGEE. The CDR3 numbers 14 residues from cysteine through phenylalanine. The read is trimmed to its CDR3 DNA, 42 bases read in frame from base 1. At the junction V is shortened by 4 bases and J by 8 bases, with 16 bases in between.

Using the deep immunoSEQ assay, TCR CDR3 regions were amplified from genomic DNA by multiplex PCR. Genomic DNA extracted from each cell subset was distributed evenly over all wells of several immunoSEQ 96-well plates, and each plate served as one replicate. For sorted subsets, 200 to 250 ng of genomic DNA, equivalent to 25,000 to 30,000 T cell genomes, went into each replicate PCR. The purified libraries were quantified using a Qubit 3.0 fluorometer, sized with a Bioanalyzer 2100, and then quantified again using the KAPA Library Quantification kit. Each immunoSEQ 96-well plate was sequenced on its own single-read 150-cycle Illumina NextSeq 550 flow cell. Regarding the original processing steps: Because only junctional sequences without quality scores were contained in the immunoSEQ output, filtering matching that applied to full-length reads could not be performed. Sequences were annotated with PyIR, a Python wrapper for IgBLAST v1.9, using IMGT germline references to assign V/J genes and CDR3. Reads were removed for weak V/J assignments (E-value above 1e-6), missing CDR3, stop codons, out-of-frame junctions, or ambiguous translated residues. V3J clonotypes were defined by identical inferred V gene, J gene, and CDR3 amino acid sequence. Percentage overlap between repertoires was calculated by dividing the number of shared unique clonotypes by the size of the smaller repertoire. Richness of each repertoire was evaluated using RTK rarefaction, the Chao1 estimator, and Recon v2.1 estimates of unobserved clonotypes. OLGA was used to compute generation probabilities for all TCRbeta clonotypes that the gDNA method yielded from a handful of donors. TCRdb holds this immuneACCESS table with in-frame rearrangements only. Some clones are missing; in checked studies, unresolved V genes explain under half, and the rest has no known cause. V and J calls and clone size follow that table, whereas D and trimming were derived from the DNA. Within this sample are 2 million to 2.5 million clones, with around 90% of them counted one time only. Clones ranked in the top ten supply approximately 0.39% of the sample.

On this clone: Its antigen has not been determined. Base-call qualities are not available, and no considerably larger clone is one nucleotide away.

This chain joins TRBV9 to TRBJ1-3; the D gene is unclear. The TCR was taken from a man younger than 35 in good health. Some clones in this sample may be carry-over from other donors' samples. The sample comprised naive CD4+ T cells from PBMCs. In light of the paper, this sample's cell subset or site label describes: CD45RA+ positively selected. CDR3 region: CASSPLLRGDTIYF. The DNA reads as follows: TGTGCCAGCAGCCCCCTATTGCGCGGGGACACCATATATTTT.